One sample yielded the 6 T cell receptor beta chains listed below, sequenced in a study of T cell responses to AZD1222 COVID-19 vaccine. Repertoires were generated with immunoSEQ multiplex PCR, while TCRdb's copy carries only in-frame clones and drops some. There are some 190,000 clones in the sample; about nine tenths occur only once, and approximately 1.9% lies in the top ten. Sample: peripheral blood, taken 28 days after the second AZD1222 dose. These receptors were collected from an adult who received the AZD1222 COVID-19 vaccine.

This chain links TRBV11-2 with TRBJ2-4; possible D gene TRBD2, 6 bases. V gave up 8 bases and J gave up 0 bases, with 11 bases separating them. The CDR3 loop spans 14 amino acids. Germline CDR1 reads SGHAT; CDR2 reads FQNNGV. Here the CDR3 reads CASATGGAKNIQYF. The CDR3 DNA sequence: TGTGCCAGCGCGACCGGGGGAGCCAAAAACATTCAGTACTTC. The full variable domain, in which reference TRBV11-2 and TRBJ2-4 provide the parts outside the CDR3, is EAGVAQSPRYKIIEKRQSVAFWCNPISGHATLYWYQQILGQGPKLLIQFQNNGVVDDSQLPKDRFSAERLKGVDSTLKIQPAKLEDSAVYLCASATGGAKNIQYFGAGTRLSVL.

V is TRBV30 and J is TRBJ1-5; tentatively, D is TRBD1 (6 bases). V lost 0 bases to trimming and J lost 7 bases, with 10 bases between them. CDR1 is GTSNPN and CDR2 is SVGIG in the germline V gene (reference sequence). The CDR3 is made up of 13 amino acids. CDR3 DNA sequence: TGTGCCTGGAGTGTAACAGGGTTCCAGCCCCAGCATTTT. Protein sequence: CAWSVTGFQPQHF. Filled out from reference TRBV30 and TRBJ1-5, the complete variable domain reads SQTIHQWPATLVQPVGSPLSLECTVEGTSNPNLYWYRQAAGRGLQLLFYSVGIGQISSEVPQNLSASRPQDRQFILSSKKLLLSDSGFYLCAWSVTGFQPQHFGDGTRLSIL.

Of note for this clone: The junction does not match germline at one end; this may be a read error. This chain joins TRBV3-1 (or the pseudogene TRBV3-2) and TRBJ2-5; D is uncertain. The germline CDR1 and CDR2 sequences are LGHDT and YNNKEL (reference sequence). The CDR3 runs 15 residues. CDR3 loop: CASSFRAASQKTQYF. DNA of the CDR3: TGTGCCAGCAGCTTCCGGGCCGCCTCCCAAAAGACCCAGTACTTC.

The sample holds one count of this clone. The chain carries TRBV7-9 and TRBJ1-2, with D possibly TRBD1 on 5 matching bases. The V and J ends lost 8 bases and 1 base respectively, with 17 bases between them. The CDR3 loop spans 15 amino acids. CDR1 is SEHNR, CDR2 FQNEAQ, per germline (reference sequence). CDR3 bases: TGTGCCAGCTCTTTTGACAGCGTTTTTAACTATGGCTACACCTTC. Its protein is CASSFDSVFNYGYTF. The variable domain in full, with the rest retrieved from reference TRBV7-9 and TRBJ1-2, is DTGVSQNPRHKITKRGQNVTFRCDPISEHNRLYWYRQTLGQGPEFLTYFQNEAQLEKSRLLSDRFSAERPKGSFSTLEIQRTEQGDSAMYLCASSFDSVFNYGYTFGSGTRLTVV.

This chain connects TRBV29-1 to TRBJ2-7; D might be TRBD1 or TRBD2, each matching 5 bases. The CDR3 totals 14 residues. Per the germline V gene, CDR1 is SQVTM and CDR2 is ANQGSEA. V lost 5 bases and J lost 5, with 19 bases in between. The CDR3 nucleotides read TGCAGCGTTACGGGATTAGAGGGGAGCCACGAGCAGTACTTC. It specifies CSVTGLEGSHEQYF.

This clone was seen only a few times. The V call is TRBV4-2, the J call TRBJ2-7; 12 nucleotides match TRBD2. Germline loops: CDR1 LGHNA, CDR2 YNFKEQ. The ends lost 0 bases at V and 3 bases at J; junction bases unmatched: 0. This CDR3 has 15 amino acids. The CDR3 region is CASSQETSGGYEQYF. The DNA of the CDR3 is TGTGCCAGCAGCCAAGAGACTAGCGGGGGCTACGAGCAGTACTTC.